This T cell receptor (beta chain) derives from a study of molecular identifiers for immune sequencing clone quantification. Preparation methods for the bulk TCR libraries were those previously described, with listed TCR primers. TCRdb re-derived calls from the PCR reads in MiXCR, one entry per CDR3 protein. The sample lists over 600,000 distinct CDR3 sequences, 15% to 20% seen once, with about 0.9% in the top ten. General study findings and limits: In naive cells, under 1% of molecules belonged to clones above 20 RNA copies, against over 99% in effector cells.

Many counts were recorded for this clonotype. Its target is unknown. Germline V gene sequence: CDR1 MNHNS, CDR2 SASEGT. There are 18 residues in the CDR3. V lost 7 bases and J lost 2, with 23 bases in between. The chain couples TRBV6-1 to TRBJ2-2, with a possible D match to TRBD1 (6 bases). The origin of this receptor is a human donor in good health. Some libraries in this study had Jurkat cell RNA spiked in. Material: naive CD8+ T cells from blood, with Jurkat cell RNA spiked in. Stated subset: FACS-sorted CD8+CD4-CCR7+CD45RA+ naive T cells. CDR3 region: CASKPETGTTRNTGELFF. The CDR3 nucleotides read TGTGCCAGCAAACCCGAAACAGGGACGACGAGAAACACCGGGGAGCTGTTTTTT.